This record concerns one T cell receptor beta chain sequence. What it binds is unknown. Cells designated naive CD8 were CD45RO-negative and were positively selected for CCR7, with terminally differentiated effector memory CD45RA+ cells excluded. The donor population consisted of healthy HIV-negative adults with no recent acute infections or vaccinations. The CDR3 is 13 amino acids. V shed 0 bases, J shed 7 bases, and the junction held 2 bases outside the gene matches. Germline values: CDR1 SGDLS, CDR2 YYNGEE. This record belongs to a study of shared clonotypes between healthy human individuals. Study-level background: Per-donor plates numbered three CD4 naive, three CD4 memory, two CD8 naive and one CD8 memory.

In the study's own analysis: From ImmunoSEQ came sequences covering only the junction and carrying no quality scores, so filtering differed. Assay: immunoSEQ multiplex PCR; the TCRdb copy retains only in-frame clones and omits some. D and trimming come from the DNA, and the V and J calls and clone size come from that table. The sample carries hundreds of thousands of clones, roughly 96% recorded once. Overall study results and limits: Unshared clonotypes carried lower generation probabilities than those common to all four donors.

This clonotype was sampled from a woman aged 25-40 years in good health. This rearrangement joins TRBV9 to TRBJ1-1; 8 bases line up with TRBD1. Material: naive CD8+ T cells sorted from blood. CDR3 sequence reads: CASSVAGGSEAFF. CDR3 in DNA: TGTGCCAGCAGCGTAGCAGGGGGCAGTGAAGCTTTCTTT.